This T cell receptor beta chain came from a study of T cells in Graves' hyperthyroidism and ophthalmopathy. Study results and limitations: Most thyroid clonotypes expanded above 0.001 were also detected in blood.

TCR beta CDR3 regions were amplified from RNA. Primed by the HTBI set, a first-round RT-PCR was run on the TCR CDR3. TCRdb itself ran the multiplex PCR reads through MiXCR, one entry per CDR3 protein. Of about 580,000 distinct CDR3 sequences in the sample, about 45% are singletons; the top ten hold about 7.8%. The table lists this clonotype with many counts. Its antigen is still unknown. The germline gives CDR1 SGHTA, CDR2 FQGNSA. The CDR3 sequence is 14 residues long. V was trimmed by 2 bases and J by 1 base, leaving 8 bases between them. Hyperthyroidism patients were newly diagnosed, had disease duration under 2 months, and were aged 18 to 65 years. Lactation, pregnancy, other autoimmune disease or uncontrolled infection led to exclusion of patients. Diagnosing involved the use of clinical symptoms, serum thyroxine and TRAb, thyroid ultrasound and orbital computed tomography.

This rearrangement joins TRBV7-2 to TRBJ1-1; weak D call: TRBD1 (5 bases). This receptor was obtained from a woman between 18 and 30 years old with Graves' hyperthyroidism. The sample was peripheral blood or thyroid tissue (not recorded which). The CDR3 DNA follows: TGTGCCAGCAGCTTAAGGGGCAGGAACACTGAAGCTTTCTTT. Its translation is CASSLRGRNTEAFF.